Relative to its sample, the clone carrying this TCR beta chain is medium-sized (0.01 to 0.1%). As yet, its antigen is unknown. TCRdb passed the 5' RACE reads through MiXCR, listing each CDR3 protein once. Among about 1,500 distinct CDR3 sequences, over 8% were seen once, and the ten largest hold about 40%. This specimen comes from a study of spatial heterogeneity in lung cancer. Study information: There were, on average, more than nine raw-read appearances for each unique TCR and UMI combination. Study-wide points: Counts of expanded alpha and beta TCRs within tumors tracked the tumor nonsynonymous mutation count. Ubiquitous nonsynonymous mutations were tracked by counts of ubiquitous expanded TCRs, and regional ones by counts of regional expanded TCRs.

Time point meaning: sample taken at primary tumor resection. The donors, around 71 patients with untreated early-stage non-small cell lung cancer, provided the samples. The input material, whole RNA from tumor, nontumor lung or frozen PBMC, was sequenced unsorted. The sequencing used lung tumor tissue, collected at surgery. The receptor's source is a female donor with early-stage non-small cell lung cancer.

CDR3 nucleotides: TGCAGTGCTAGAGCGCGGGAGGCATACAATGAGCAGTTCTTC. It specifies CSARAREAYNEQFF. This chain joins TRBV20-1 and TRBJ2-1, with 8 bases lining up with TRBD2. Trimming cost V 1 base and J 4 bases; bases outside gene matches: 3. Germline V lookup: CDR1 DFQATT, CDR2 SNEGSKA (reference sequence). The CDR3 extends over 14 amino acids.